These 22 T cell receptor beta chains share one sample of origin, sequenced in a study of T cell responses to AZD1222 COVID-19 vaccine. Method: immunoSEQ multiplex PCR; TCRdb's copy keeps in-frame clones and lacks some. Of approximately 120,000 clones listed, roughly nine tenths are singletons. The sequences come from peripheral blood, collected 28 days after the second AZD1222 dose. The receptors come from an adult who received the AZD1222 COVID-19 vaccine.

V gene TRBV7-9 combines with J gene TRBJ2-5, with D perhaps matching TRBD1 (5 bases). Germline CDR1 and CDR2: SEHNR and FQNEAQ (reference sequence). Trimming removed 1 base at V and 4 bases at J, with 10 bases between. The CDR3 runs 14 residues. CDR3 in DNA: TGTGCCAGCAGCTTAGGGGGCCTTTCAGAGACCCAGTACTTC. It is translated as CASSLGGLSETQYF.

The J gene is TRBJ2-1, the V gene TRBV6-5; D uncertain. The CDR3 covers 15 residues. Per the germline V gene, CDR1 is MNHEY and CDR2 is SVGAGI. The V gene lost 0 bases and the J gene lost 0 bases, with 6 bases spanning the gap. The CDR3 spells CASSYSSASYNEQFF. The CDR3, as DNA: TGTGCCAGCAGTTACTCGAGCGCCTCCTACAATGAGCAGTTCTTC.

This chain links TRBV19 with TRBJ1-3; tentatively, D is TRBD1 (5 bases). V was trimmed by 4 bases and J by 0 bases, leaving 10 bases between them. In germline, CDR1 is LNHDA, CDR2 SQIVND (reference sequence). The CDR3 spans 15 residues. In DNA, the CDR3 is TGTGCCAGTAGTAAGGACATAGGCTCTGGAAACACCATATATTTT. This gives the protein CASSKDIGSGNTIYF.

The rearrangement uses TRBV7-9 and TRBJ2-5; 12 nucleotides match TRBD2. V shed 2 bases and J 4 bases; nucleotides not matched to a gene: 5. Germline assignment: CDR1 SEHNR and CDR2 FQNEAQ (reference sequence). The length of the CDR3 is 16 residues. The CDR3 DNA reads TGTGCCAGCAGCTTACCGGGACTAGCGGGTCGAGAGACCCAGTACTTC. As protein: CASSLPGLAGRETQYF. The full variable domain, completed using reference TRBV7-9 and TRBJ2-5, is DTGVSQNPRHKITKRGQNVTFRCDPISEHNRLYWYRQTLGQGPEFLTYFQNEAQLEKSRLLSDRFSAERPKGSFSTLEIQRTEQGDSAMYLCASSLPGLAGRETQYFGPGTRLLVL.

The chain links TRBV24-1 to TRBJ2-3; 9 nucleotides match TRBD1. Germline CDR1 KGHDR, CDR2 SFDVKD. This CDR3 is 16 amino acids long. V lost 2 bases, J lost 6 bases, and 8 bases stayed unmatched. The CDR3: CATSDSGTGLRDTQYF. CDR3 in DNA: TGTGCCACCAGTGATTCCGGGACAGGGTTGAGGGATACGCAGTATTTT.

The chain couples TRBV5-1 to TRBJ2-7; unclear D gene. Trimming took off 0 bases at V and 1 base at J, with 5 bases between the two ends. The CDR3 contains 13 residues. Looked up from germline, CDR1 is SGHRS and CDR2 is YFSETQ. CDR3 sequence: CASSLVGSYEQYF. The CDR3 region has the DNA TGCGCCAGCAGCTTGGTGGGGTCCTACGAGCAGTACTTC.

V is TRBV29-1 and J is TRBJ1-5; no reliable D call. CDR1 and CDR2 from the germline V gene are SQVTM and ANQGSEA. The CDR3 has 13 amino acids. Trimming pared 4 bases from V and 2 bases from J, leaving 9 bases between. CDR3 coding DNA: TGCAGCGTTGTCCCCGGGGGCAATCAGCCCCAGCATTTT. Protein: CSVVPGGNQPQHF.

The chain links TRBV30 to TRBJ1-2; D unresolved. Per germline, CDR1 GTSNPN and CDR2 SVGIG (reference sequence). V dropped 1 base and J dropped 7 bases, with 10 bases sitting between them. The CDR3 runs 12 residues. The CDR3: CAWSDFIVGYTF. The CDR3 DNA sequence: TGTGCCTGGAGTGATTTCATAGTTGGCTACACCTTC.

The V gene is TRBV27, the J gene TRBJ2-1; D unclear. The CDR3 length is 15 residues. Germline values: CDR1 MNHEY, CDR2 SMNVEV (reference sequence). Trimming shortened V by 3 bases and J by 0 bases, and 9 bases separated the two germline ends. The CDR3 DNA sequence: TGTGCCAGCAGTTTCTCGGTTCCCTCCTACAATGAGCAGTTCTTC. Translation: CASSFSVPSYNEQFF.

This chain joins TRBV11-2 and TRBJ1-4, with D hard to call. Trimming took 1 base from V and 7 from J, leaving 16 bases between them. CDR3 length: 16 amino acids. Germline V gene data show CDR1 as SGHAT and CDR2 as FQNNGV. The CDR3, as DNA: TGTGCCAGCAGCTTAGGTGTCAGGACGGTTGGTGAAAAACTGTTTTTT. It specifies CASSLGVRTVGEKLFF. Full variable domain (outside the CDR3, taken from reference TRBV11-2 and TRBJ1-4): EAGVAQSPRYKIIEKRQSVAFWCNPISGHATLYWYQQILGQGPKLLIQFQNNGVVDDSQLPKDRFSAERLKGVDSTLKIQPAKLEDSAVYLCASSLGVRTVGEKLFFGSGTQLSVL.

The V call is TRBV6-5, the J call TRBJ2-7, with D possibly TRBD1 on 6 matching bases. The CDR3 totals 14 residues. Looked up from germline, CDR1 is MNHEY and CDR2 is SVGAGI. V was shortened by 5 bases and J by 2 bases, with 13 bases between the two germline ends. The CDR3 DNA follows: TGTGCCAGCAGTCCGGGACACTCAACCTACGAGCAGTACTTC. Its translation is CASSPGHSTYEQYF.

This clone was observed a single time. The chain's CDR3 is CAWSVGRFVTEAFF. CDR3 DNA: TGTGCCTGGAGTGTAGGTCGTTTCGTGACTGAAGCTTTCTTT. This chain connects TRBV30 to TRBJ1-1; D is ambiguous. With 0 bases removed from V and 5 bases from J, the gap between germline ends came to 13 bases. Germline V gene sequence: CDR1 GTSNPN, CDR2 SVGIG (reference sequence). The CDR3 is made up of 14 amino acids.

The rearrangement joins TRBV19 to TRBJ1-2, with D hard to call. From germline, CDR1 is LNHDA and CDR2 SQIVND (reference sequence). Trimming took 7 bases from V and 0 from J, leaving 18 bases between them. The CDR3 sequence is 16 residues long. The CDR3 DNA is TGTGCCAGTAACATCGACGACCGTTCCTCTAACTATGGCTACACCTTC. Translation gives CASNIDDRSSNYGYTF. Looking up the rest from reference TRBV19 and TRBJ1-2 gives the full variable domain: DGGITQSPKYLFRKEGQNVTLSCEQNLNHDAMYWYRQDPGQGLRLIYYSQIVNDFQKGDIAEGYSVSREKKESFPLTVTSAQKNPTAFYLCASNIDDRSSNYGYTFGSGTRLTVV.

CDR3 residues: CASSQERGAGNTGELFF. CDR3 bases: TGTGCCAGCAGCCAAGAACGGGGAGCGGGGAACACCGGGGAGCTGTTTTTT. The V gene is TRBV3-1 (or the pseudogene TRBV3-2), the J gene TRBJ2-2; possibly TRBD2 for D (6 bases). The CDR3 covers 17 residues. The V end was cut by 0 bases, the J end by 1 base, with 12 bases between. Germline V gene lookup returns CDR1 LGHDT and CDR2 YNNKEL (reference sequence).

V and J are TRBV19 and TRBJ1-5; D is unclear. CDR1 and CDR2 (germline): LNHDA, SQIVND (reference sequence). V was shortened by 3 bases and J by 1 base, with 7 bases between the two germline ends. There are 14 residues in the CDR3. CDR3 coding DNA: TGTGCCAGTAGTATTTTTAACAGCAATCAGCCCCAGCATTTT. Protein sequence: CASSIFNSNQPQHF.

This clone was counted between two and nine times. This sequence joins TRBV4-1 and TRBJ1-5; 8 bases agree with TRBD1. Germline V gives CDR1 MGHRA, CDR2 YSYEKL. This CDR3 contains 14 residues. Trimming removed 5 bases from V and 5 bases from J; junction bases left unmatched: 5. The CDR3 here is CASSTGQGDQPQHF. The CDR3 DNA reads TGCGCCAGCAGCACAGGACAGGGCGATCAGCCCCAGCATTTT.

This chain links TRBV29-1 with TRBJ2-3; 14 bases fit TRBD2. V was pared by 6 bases and J by 1 base, with 3 bases of the junction left unmatched. This CDR3 is built from 15 residues. Germline CDR1 reads SQVTM; CDR2 reads ANQGSEA. CDR3 loop: CSVRGLAGGTDTQYF. For the CDR3, the DNA is TGCAGCGTGAGGGGACTAGCGGGGGGCACAGATACGCAGTATTTT.

The chain uses TRBV6-2 or TRBV6-3 and TRBJ2-5; 12 nucleotides align to TRBD2. CDR3 length: 16 amino acids. J was trimmed by 5 bases and V by 6 bases; bases with no gene match: 10. Germline lookup yields CDR1 MNHEY and CDR2 SVGEGT. The CDR3 sequence is CASSPVTSGGGETQYF. The CDR3 DNA reads as TGTGCCAGCAGCCCCGTGACTAGCGGGGGTGGGGAGACCCAGTACTTC.

This chain uses TRBV7-8 with TRBJ1-1; D gene ambiguous. V was trimmed by 1 base and J by 0 bases, leaving 12 bases between them. The CDR3 loop spans 16 amino acids. From germline, CDR1 is SGHVS and CDR2 FQNEAQ. CDR3 region: CASSLERSGMNTEAFF. CDR3 nucleotides: TGTGCCAGCAGCTTAGAGCGGTCCGGCATGAACACTGAAGCTTTCTTT.

V usage is TRBV27 and J usage is TRBJ1-5, with D unclear. This CDR3 comprises 13 residues. Per germline, CDR1 MNHEY and CDR2 SMNVEV (reference sequence). V dropped 10 bases and J dropped 3 bases, with 13 bases sitting between them. CDR3 in DNA: TGTGCCACTAGAGACACTTACAATCAGCCCCAGCATTTT. This sequence encodes CATRDTYNQPQHF.

This clone has just one count. This chain uses TRBV4-1 with TRBJ1-3; 8 bases map to TRBD1. The CDR3 consists of 15 residues. V lost 5 bases and J lost 2; bases outside the gene matches: 5. Germline CDR1 reads MGHRA; CDR2 reads YSYEKL. CDR3 in DNA: TGCGCCAGCAGCAGCACACAGGGGGCTGGAAACACCATATATTTT. Residues: CASSSTQGAGNTIYF.

The chain carries TRBV2 and TRBJ1-5; 7 nucleotides agree with TRBD1. The V gene's germline CDR1 is SNHLY and CDR2 FYNNEI. J was trimmed by 2 bases and V by 8 bases; bases with no gene match: 9. This CDR3 region has 15 residues. As DNA, the CDR3 is TGTGCCAGCGCCGGGACAGCGTATGGCAATCAGCCCCAGCATTTT. Its protein product is CASAGTAYGNQPQHF.